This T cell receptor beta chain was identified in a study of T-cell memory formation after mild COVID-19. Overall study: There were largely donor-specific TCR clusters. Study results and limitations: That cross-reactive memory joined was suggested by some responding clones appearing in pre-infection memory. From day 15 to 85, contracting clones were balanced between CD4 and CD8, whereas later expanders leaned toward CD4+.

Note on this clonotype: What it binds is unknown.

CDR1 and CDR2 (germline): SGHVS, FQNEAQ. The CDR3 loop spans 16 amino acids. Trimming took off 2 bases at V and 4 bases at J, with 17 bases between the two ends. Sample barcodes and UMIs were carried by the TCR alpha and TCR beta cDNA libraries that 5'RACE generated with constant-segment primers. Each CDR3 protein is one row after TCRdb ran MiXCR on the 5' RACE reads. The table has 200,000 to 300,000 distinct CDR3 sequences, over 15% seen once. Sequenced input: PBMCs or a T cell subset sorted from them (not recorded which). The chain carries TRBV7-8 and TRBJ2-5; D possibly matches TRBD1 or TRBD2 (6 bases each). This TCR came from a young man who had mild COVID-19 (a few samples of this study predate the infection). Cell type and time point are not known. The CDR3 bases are TGTGCCAGCAGCTTAAGGGGGGCCCCGACAGGAGAGACCCAGTACTTC. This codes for CASSLRGAPTGETQYF.